What follows are 6 T cell receptor beta chains derived from one specimen sequenced in a study of T cells after yellow fever vaccination (dated by TCRdb to about 2019). The library was obtained by 5' RACE. TCRdb lists the instrument as Illumina NovaSeq 6000. TCRdb itself trimmed the public reads at Q25 with fastp, ran MiXCR and retained productive beta chains. Rows matching on CDR3 protein sequence are summarized as one entry with the most common DNA and genes. The sample contains more than 95,000 distinct CDR3 sequences, approximately 14% of them found a single time. About 40% of the sample goes to the ten largest clones. Sample treatment or condition, as interpreted from the label and publication: live attenuated yellow fever vaccine strain. Specimen: CD8+ T cells sorted from PBMCs, collected 5 days after the yellow fever booster vaccination. These receptors were collected from a man between 18 and 29 years old who received the YFV17D yellow fever vaccine.

In this sample, this clonotype turned up many times. CDR3 nucleotides: TGTGCCAGCGGAGGGAATCTCTACGAGCAGTACGTC. Amino acids: CASGGNLYEQYV. The chain combines TRBV6-6 with TRBJ2-7; D perhaps matches TRBD2 (6 bases). V was clipped by 8 bases and J by 3 bases, with 11 bases between them. Germline-derived CDR1 and CDR2 are MNHNY and SVGAGI (reference sequence). This CDR3 region has 12 residues.

This clonotype was detected a few times. V and J are TRBV7-3 and TRBJ2-3, with 7 bases that match TRBD2. There are 13 residues in the CDR3. The junction had 1 base not matched to a gene; V was cut back by 1 base and J by 6 bases. Germline CDR1 is SGHTA and CDR2 is FQGTGA. The CDR3 DNA is TGTGCCAGCAGCTTAAGGGAGGGGGATACGCAGTATTTT. The encoded protein is CASSLREGDTQYF.

This clonotype has ten or more counts. This sequence joins TRBV11-2 and TRBJ2-1; no definite D call. This CDR3 contains 11 residues. In germline, CDR1 is SGHAT, CDR2 FQNNGV. V lost 1 base and J 6 bases, leaving 1 base between the germline ends. CDR3 loop: CASSLVNEQFF. DNA of the CDR3: TGTGCCAGCAGCTTAGTCAATGAGCAGTTCTTC.

This rearrangement joins TRBV28 to TRBJ2-5; the D is unclear. Trimming cost V 6 bases and J 2 bases, with 16 bases left between them. This CDR3 comprises 15 residues. CDR1 and CDR2 (germline): MDHEN, SYDVKM. The CDR3 region has the DNA TGTGCCAGCAGCCCCCGATCTTTTCCTCAAGAGACCCAGTACTTC. This encodes CASSPRSFPQETQYF.

V usage is TRBV6-2 or TRBV6-3 and J usage is TRBJ1-2; a possible D gene is TRBD1 (5 bases). This CDR3 is 14 amino acids long. Germline loops: CDR1 MNHEY, CDR2 SVGEGT. V shed 7 bases and J shed 4 bases, with 16 bases lying between them. The DNA of the CDR3 is TGTGCCAGCAAACACAGCGCTGGGGCCTATGGCTACACCTTC. This gives the protein CASKHSAGAYGYTF.

This clonotype was seen at least ten times. J is TRBJ2-3 and V is TRBV20-1; D may be TRBD2 (7 bases). The CDR3 sequence is 14 residues long. V lost 4 bases and J 2 bases, leaving 13 bases between the germline ends. CDR1 is DFQATT, CDR2 SNEGSKA, per germline (reference sequence). CDR3 nucleotide sequence: TGCAGTGCTACGAGGGGGGGTTTCACAGATACGCAGTATTTT. Its protein is CSATRGGFTDTQYF.